The 27 T cell receptor beta chains below all came from one sample that was sequenced in a study of chemoradiotherapy in HPV16-positive cancers. Here immunoSEQ multiplex PCR was the method, and the copy in TCRdb shows in-frame clones only, minus some. This table holds fewer than 25,000 clones, roughly 92% found once. This material consisted of blood, taken from a patient who underwent chemoradiotherapy. The source is a human donor with HPV-associated anogenital cancer.

The CDR3 is CASSYGHTNTGELFF. The CDR3 DNA reads as TGTGCCAGCTCCTACGGACACACCAACACCGGGGAGCTGTTTTTT. This chain uses TRBV18 with TRBJ2-2; D may be TRBD1 (5 bases). Germline loops: CDR1 KGHSH, CDR2 LQKENI. V shed 6 bases and J shed 2 bases, with 13 bases lying between them. The CDR3 spans 15 residues.

The chain has TRBV7-3 and TRBJ2-7; no reliable D call. The CDR3 sequence is 10 residues long. V shed 2 bases and J shed 4 bases, with 0 bases lying between them. CDR1 is SGHTA, CDR2 FQGTGA, per germline. The CDR3 is CASSLYEQYF. The CDR3 nucleotides are TGTGCCAGCAGCTTATACGAGCAGTACTTC.

A word on this clone: Relative to the germline gene, one junction end is altered; a read error may explain this. The chain has TRBV7-3 and TRBJ2-3; D not resolved. The CDR3 runs to 14 residues. Germline-derived CDR1 and CDR2 are SGHTA and FQGTGA. CDR3 sequence (DNA): TGTGCCAGCAGCTTAACTGCGGCCACAAATACGCAGTATTTT. Protein sequence: CASSLTAATNTQYF.

The rearrangement links TRBV29-1 to TRBJ1-1; TRBD1 matches at 7 bases. The J segment lost 1 base and the V segment lost 5 bases, leaving 7 bases of the junction unmatched. The CDR3 is 14 residues long. Per the germline V gene, CDR1 is SQVTM and CDR2 is ANQGSEA. The CDR3: CSVSPAGGNTEAFF. The CDR3 region has the DNA TGCAGCGTTTCACCGGCAGGGGGGAACACTGAAGCTTTCTTT.

The V call is TRBV27, the J call TRBJ2-4, with D unclear. This CDR3 region has 13 residues. V was cut by 5 bases and J by 5 bases, with 10 bases left in between. Germline V gene data show CDR1 as MNHEY and CDR2 as SMNVEV (reference sequence). DNA for the CDR3: TGTGCCAGCAGTAGAACAGTACAAAACATTCAGTACTTC. Translating gives CASSRTVQNIQYF.

The V gene is TRBV7-9, the J gene TRBJ2-1; the D gene is possibly TRBD1 (6 bases). Trimming shortened V by 2 bases and J by 9 bases, and 8 bases separated the two germline ends. The CDR3 totals 12 residues. Germline V CDR1 and CDR2: SEHNR, FQNEAQ (reference sequence). The CDR3 sequence is CASSLTGFEQFF. In DNA form, the CDR3 reads TGTGCCAGCAGCTTAACAGGGTTTGAGCAGTTCTTC.

J is TRBJ1-2 and V is TRBV6-5, with D unclear. V was cut by 8 bases and J by 10 bases, with 17 bases left in between. The germline gives CDR1 MNHEY, CDR2 SVGAGI. The length of the CDR3 is 12 residues. In DNA form, the CDR3 reads TGTGCCAGCCGCACCCCCAATCTTGACTACACCTTC. Translated, it gives CASRTPNLDYTF.

The V and J genes are TRBV7-9 and TRBJ1-3; TRBD1 matches at 7 bases. The trim removed 4 bases at V and 4 bases at J, leaving 10 bases unmatched. The CDR3 is 16 residues long. Germline CDR1 is SEHNR and CDR2 is FQNEAQ (reference sequence). Here the CDR3 reads CASSSTTGVEGNTIYF. CDR3 nucleotide sequence: TGTGCCAGCAGCTCGACTACAGGGGTAGAGGGAAACACCATATATTTT.

The chain recombines TRBV11-2 with TRBJ2-1; D might be TRBD2 (5 bases). The length of the CDR3 is 14 residues. With 1 base removed from V and 8 bases from J, the gap between germline ends came to 12 bases. CDR1 and CDR2 (germline): SGHAT, FQNNGV. The DNA for the CDR3 is TGTGCCAGCAGCTTAGTTAGCGTGAGCCATGAGCAGTTCTTC. It yields the protein CASSLVSVSHEQFF.

The chain joins TRBV28 to TRBJ2-7; tentatively, D is TRBD1 (6 bases). Between the trimmed V and J ends, which lost 0 bases and 4 bases, there was a span of 16 bases. Germline V gene sequence: CDR1 MDHEN, CDR2 SYDVKM. The CDR3 runs to 16 residues. The CDR3 sequence is CASSLWPQGNRYEQYF. The CDR3 DNA is TGTGCCAGCAGTTTATGGCCACAGGGAAACCGGTACGAGCAGTACTTC.

This clone was recorded once. This sequence joins TRBV4-1 and TRBJ1-1; D gene unclear. The V end was cut by 4 bases, the J end by 8 bases, with 14 bases between. Looked up from germline, CDR1 is MGHRA and CDR2 is YSYEKL. This CDR3 has 13 amino acids. In DNA form, the CDR3 reads TGCGCCAGCAGCCGTGGGTGGACGGGGGAAGCTTTCTTT. Its translation is CASSRGWTGEAFF.

The chain couples TRBV28 to TRBJ1-4; 7 positions match TRBD1. CDR1 MDHEN and CDR2 SYDVKM come from the germline V gene. V trimming: 3 bases; J trimming: 7 bases; junction bases outside the gene matches: 8. This CDR3 spans 15 amino acids. The CDR3 DNA reads TGTGCCAGCAGTTTCGGGGGACAGAGAAGTGAAAAACTGTTTTTT. It specifies CASSFGGQRSEKLFF.

The gene calls are TRBV6-5 and TRBJ1-2; tentative D call: TRBD1 (5 bases). Looked up from germline, CDR1 is MNHEY and CDR2 is SVGAGI. CDR3 length: 14 residues. V dropped 3 bases and J dropped 7 bases, with 15 bases sitting between them. The CDR3 bases are TGTGCCAGCAGTTATGGGAGGGGCCGGCGTGGCTACACCTTC. Protein: CASSYGRGRRGYTF.

CDR3 in DNA: TGTGCCAGCAGTCAGTACCGGGACACCGTCATGAACACTGAAGCTTTCTTT. Translating gives CASSQYRDTVMNTEAFF. This chain uses TRBV28 with TRBJ1-1; D is possibly TRBD1 (6 bases). The CDR3 is 17 residues long. With 5 bases removed from V and 0 bases from J, the gap between germline ends came to 19 bases. CDR1 is MDHEN and CDR2 is SYDVKM in the germline V gene.

The chain combines TRBV7-2 with TRBJ2-2; 9 bases agree with TRBD1. This CDR3 spans 16 amino acids. Per the germline V gene, CDR1 is SGHTA and CDR2 is FQGNSA. J was trimmed by 5 bases and V by 5 bases; bases with no gene match: 9. The CDR3 loop reads CASSLQGAGFTGELFF. In DNA form, the CDR3 reads TGTGCCAGCAGCCTACAGGGGGCTGGATTTACCGGGGAGCTGTTTTTT.

This sequence joins TRBV7-9 and TRBJ1-5; 7 bases are shared with TRBD1. Germline V gene data show CDR1 as SEHNR and CDR2 as FQNEAQ (reference sequence). V was clipped by 4 bases and J by 13 bases; unmatched bases: 10. The CDR3 extends over 13 amino acids. CDR3 bases: TGTGCCAGCAGCTACCTGGGCGAGGGGGCTCAGCATTTT. Translation gives CASSYLGEGAQHF.

The rearrangement joins TRBV29-1 to TRBJ2-3; possibly TRBD2 for D (6 bases). Trimming shortened V by 8 bases and J by 3 bases, and 9 bases separated the two germline ends. The CDR3 is 11 residues long. CDR1 is SQVTM, CDR2 ANQGSEA, per germline. The CDR3 sequence is CSSRGTDTQYF. CDR3 DNA sequence: TGCAGCTCTCGGGGGACAGATACGCAGTATTTT.

The gene calls are TRBV4-1 and TRBJ2-3, with TRBD2 matching over 8 bases. The CDR3 totals 17 residues. V dropped 5 bases and J dropped 3; count of bases not matched to a gene: 13. Germline V gene data show CDR1 as MGHRA and CDR2 as YSYEKL. The CDR3 DNA sequence: TGCGCCAGCAGCAGGGGCCGGGCGCGGGAGGTAACAGATACGCAGTATTTT. Protein: CASSRGRAREVTDTQYF.

This clone was detected a few times. The chain recombines TRBV14 with TRBJ1-2, with 7 bases that match TRBD1. The CDR3 has 15 amino acids. With 5 bases clipped from V and 2 bases from J, the junction kept 8 bases outside the gene matches. Per the germline V gene, CDR1 is SGHDN and CDR2 is FVKESK. CDR3 amino acids: CASSITGTVNYGYTF. The CDR3 coding sequence is TGTGCCAGCAGCATCACCGGGACAGTAAACTATGGCTACACCTTC.

Only one count was recorded for this clone. The chain links TRBV12-5 to TRBJ2-7; TRBD1 agrees at 11 bases. Germline V gene sequence: CDR1 LGHNT, CDR2 FRNRAP. This CDR3 contains 15 residues. V shed 1 base and J 5 bases; nucleotides not matched to a gene: 4. CDR3 in DNA: TGTGCTAGTGGTTTGGGGACAGGGGGCGGCGACGAGCAGTACTTC. Its protein product is CASGLGTGGGDEQYF.

The chain links TRBV5-6 to TRBJ1-6; possibly TRBD1 for D (5 bases). The CDR3 contains 13 residues. Trimming cost V 3 bases and J 10 bases, with 11 bases left between them. Looked up from germline, CDR1 is SGHDT and CDR2 is YYEEEE. The CDR3 region is CASSWPGISPLHF. The CDR3, as DNA: TGTGCCAGCAGCTGGCCAGGGATCTCACCCCTCCACTTT. Full variable domain (remainder filled in from reference TRBV5-6 and TRBJ1-6): DAGVTQSPTHLIKTRGQQVTLRCSPKSGHDTVSWYQQALGQGPQFIFQYYEEEERQRGNFPDRFSGHQFPNYSSELNVNALLLGDSALYLCASSWPGISPLHFGNGTRLTVT.

This clone appeared a few times. The V gene is TRBV14, the J gene TRBJ2-7; possible D gene TRBD2, 6 bases. From germline, CDR1 is SGHDN and CDR2 FVKESK. This CDR3 has 15 residues. With 3 bases removed from V and 0 bases from J, the gap between germline ends came to 12 bases. The CDR3 DNA reads as TGTGCCAGCAGCCAGGGGGGTAAGCCCTCCTACGAGCAGTACTTC. Protein: CASSQGGKPSYEQYF.

V gene TRBV27 combines with J gene TRBJ1-6, with D unresolved. Looked up from germline, CDR1 is MNHEY and CDR2 is SMNVEV (reference sequence). V was shortened by 3 bases and J by 9 bases, with 12 bases between the two germline ends. This CDR3 spans 14 amino acids. The CDR3 region is CASSFVVYGSPLHF. The CDR3 nucleotides read TGTGCCAGCAGTTTTGTGGTCTATGGTTCACCCCTCCACTTT.

DNA of the CDR3: TGTGCCATCAGTGGACGGACTAGCGGGTACACAGATACGCAGTATTTT. Its protein is CAISGRTSGYTDTQYF. This sequence joins TRBV10-3 and TRBJ2-3; 11 bases are a match to TRBD2. The CDR3 runs to 16 residues. CDR1 ENHRY and CDR2 SYGVKD come from the germline V gene. V shed 4 bases, J shed 2 bases, and the junction held 5 bases outside the gene matches.

The V and J genes are TRBV4-1 and TRBJ2-1, with 7 positions matching TRBD1. The V segment lost 4 bases and the J segment 4 bases; nucleotides outside the gene matches: 19. Looked up from germline, CDR1 is MGHRA and CDR2 is YSYEKL. The CDR3 runs 19 residues. CDR3 sequence reads: CASSLRQGMTDRKYNEQFF. CDR3 bases: TGCGCCAGCAGCCTGCGACAGGGAATGACGGATCGGAAATACAATGAGCAGTTCTTC.

The V gene is TRBV5-1, the J gene TRBJ2-6; 8 positions match TRBD1. J gave up 0 bases and V 4 bases, and 6 bases lay outside the gene matches. Germline V gene sequence: CDR1 SGHRS, CDR2 YFSETQ. The CDR3 is made up of 17 amino acids. The CDR3 DNA follows: TGCGCCAGCAGCCCGACAGGGGATCTCTCTGGGGCCAACGTCCTGACTTTC. Translating gives CASSPTGDLSGANVLTF.

V is TRBV4-2 and J is TRBJ2-6; tentatively, D is TRBD1 or TRBD2 (6 bases each). The CDR3 sequence is 20 residues long. Trimming pared 3 bases from V and 0 bases from J, leaving 21 bases between. Germline CDR1 is LGHNA and CDR2 is YNFKEQ. The CDR3 loop reads CASSHNGERGAGSGANVLTF. DNA of the CDR3: TGTGCCAGCAGCCATAACGGAGAGAGGGGGGCCGGCTCTGGGGCCAACGTCCTGACTTTC.